This TCR beta chain is from a study of CD4 T cells in relation to SARS-CoV-2 and coronaviruses (dated by TCRdb to the early 2020s). Broadly, across the study: In the ViraFEST assay, PBMCs were cultured with antigen for roughly ten days, after which TCR beta CDR3s were sequenced to identify clonal expansions specific to the antigen. The negative reference condition was either a culture with an HIV-1 Nef peptide pool or a culture with no peptide. Using patient-derived lymphoblastoid cell lines, the shared crossreactive spike epitopes were mapped to their HLA restriction. Memory CD4+ T cell crossreactivity between SARS-CoV-2 and common cold coronavirus spike proteins was assessed at the TCR clonotype level in the study. Samples from a few pre-COVID donors and the naive versus memory experiments were sequenced with the Adaptive Biotechnologies TCR-sequencing kit; other data were Illumina-based. A different, Illumina-based TCR-beta assay was used to sequence expansion assays from other donors in the study.

Including the terminal cysteine and phenylalanine, the CDR3 comprises 15 residues. Of all the DNA, just the CDR3 is kept, 45 bases in frame from base 1. V and J lose 2 bases and 6 bases, and a span of 16 bases separates them. The CDR1 and CDR2 encoded by the germline V gene are MNHEY and SVGAGI. CD4+ T cells from unexposed donors were collected before the COVID-19 pandemic (2011-2018). The EasySep CD4+ T cell isolation kit was used to isolate CD4+ T cells once the cultures had run for about 10 days. As cell numbers permitted, CD4+ T cells from unexposed donors were tested for reactivity to SARS-CoV-2 S and N and to four common cold coronavirus spike pools. Around 1.9 million PBMCs per well were cultured in IMDM with approximately 4.5% human AB serum and around 10 IU/ml IL-2. Half of the culture medium was replaced with fresh IL-2-containing medium on days 3 and 7. In general, triplicate replicate wells were used for every peptide culture condition. Leukapheresis product for the unexposed donors was purchased commercially. PBMCs were isolated from leukapheresis product or whole blood by Ficoll-Paque PLUS gradient centrifugation. PBMCs were either cryopreserved at -140 degrees C or used fresh in the expansion assay. The QIAamp Micro DNA Kit was used to extract genomic DNA from the CD4+ T cells.

Receptor amplification or capture employed the immunoSEQ multiplex PCR assay. From the authors' description of their analysis: During preprocessing, nonproductive sequences were removed, as were CDR3s that did not start with C, did not end with F or W, or were shorter than 7 amino acids. Antigen-specific clonotypes were called with the MANAFEST web app on the basis of expansion relative to the reference and to other culture wells. A clone counted as positive if significantly expanded in 2 of 3 replicate wells versus the reference culture at FDR below 0.05. Positive clones also required significant expansion versus all other tandem wells and an odds ratio above 5. CDR3 homology was measured as pairwise Levenshtein distance, computed with the stringdist R package after trimming three terminal residues from each end. TCRdb took over this immuneACCESS table, retaining in-frame rearrangements with V and J assigned. Such tables are incomplete; in checked studies, under half of the missing clones stem from an unresolved V gene, and the remainder is unexplained. V, J and clone size derive from that table, while D and trimming were established from the DNA sequence. This sample gives about 30,000 clones in total; more than 70% of them show up just once. The ten top clones hold around 12% of the sample.

Regarding this clone: No antigen is known for it. No per-base quality is available; no much larger clone lies one base away.

Results and caveats for the whole study, not just this receptor: Compared with monoreactive clones, crossreactive clones had significantly weaker SARS-CoV-2-driven expansion, a result consistent with antigenic imprinting. The study was constrained by small numbers of patients and of tested TCRs. Pre-pandemic and post-infection samples were not both contributed by any donor, so tracing of the source of pre-existing responses was limited. Because the crossreactivity analysis focused on spike protein, crossreactivity against other viral proteins was not assessed. About 60% of donors had memory CD4+ clonotypes that crossrecognized SARS-CoV-2 and at least one common cold coronavirus spike.

Here the chain combines TRBV6-5 and TRBJ1-2; a tentative D call is TRBD1 (5 bases match). The sample was CD4+ T cells from PBMCs, cultured in vitro. The receptor's source is a human donor in good health. The CDR3 is CASSYNLRGPDGYTF. The nucleotide sequence reads as follows: TGTGCCAGCAGTTACAATCTACGGGGCCCCGATGGCTACACCTTC.